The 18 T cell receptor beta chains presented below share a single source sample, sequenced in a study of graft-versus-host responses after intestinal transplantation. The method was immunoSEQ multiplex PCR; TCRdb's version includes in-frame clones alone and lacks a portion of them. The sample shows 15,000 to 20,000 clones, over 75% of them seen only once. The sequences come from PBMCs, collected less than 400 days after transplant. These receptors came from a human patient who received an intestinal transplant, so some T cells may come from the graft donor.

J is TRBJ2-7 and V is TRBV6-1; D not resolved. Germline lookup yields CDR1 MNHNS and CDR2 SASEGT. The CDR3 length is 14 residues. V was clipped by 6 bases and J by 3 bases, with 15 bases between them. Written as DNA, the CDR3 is TGTGCCAGCAGCCCGAAGTTTGTGTTCTACGAGCAGTACTTC. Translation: CASSPKFVFYEQYF.

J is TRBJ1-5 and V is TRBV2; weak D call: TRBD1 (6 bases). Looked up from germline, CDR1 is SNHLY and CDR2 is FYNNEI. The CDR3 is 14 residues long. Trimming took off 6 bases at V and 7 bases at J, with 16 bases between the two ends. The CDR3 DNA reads TGTGCCAGCAGCCTACAGGGAGGTATACAGCCCCAGCATTTT. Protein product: CASSLQGGIQPQHF.

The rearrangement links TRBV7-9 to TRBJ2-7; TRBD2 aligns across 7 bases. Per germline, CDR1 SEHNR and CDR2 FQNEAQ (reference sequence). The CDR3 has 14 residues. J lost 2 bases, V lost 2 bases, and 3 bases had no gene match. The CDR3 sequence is CASSLWGGTYEQYF. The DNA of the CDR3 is TGTGCCAGCAGCTTATGGGGGGGAACCTACGAGCAGTACTTC.

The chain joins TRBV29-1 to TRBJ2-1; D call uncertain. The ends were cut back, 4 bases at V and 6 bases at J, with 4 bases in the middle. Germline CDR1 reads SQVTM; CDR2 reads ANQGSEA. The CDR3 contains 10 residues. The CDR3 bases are TGCAGCGTTGGCAGCAATGAGCAGTTCTTC. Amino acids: CSVGSNEQFF.

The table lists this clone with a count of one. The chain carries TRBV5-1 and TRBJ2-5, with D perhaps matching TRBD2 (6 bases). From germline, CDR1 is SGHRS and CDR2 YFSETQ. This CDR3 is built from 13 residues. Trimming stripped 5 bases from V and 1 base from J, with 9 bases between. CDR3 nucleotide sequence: TGCGCCAGCAGACGGCGGGGCCAAGAGACCCAGTACTTC. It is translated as CASRRRGQETQYF.

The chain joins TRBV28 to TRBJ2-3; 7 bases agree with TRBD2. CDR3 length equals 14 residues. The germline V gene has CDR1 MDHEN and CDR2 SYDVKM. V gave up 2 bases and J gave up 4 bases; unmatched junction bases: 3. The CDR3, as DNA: TGTGCCAGCAGTTTAGGGCGGGAGCCAGATACGCAGTATTTT. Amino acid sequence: CASSLGREPDTQYF.

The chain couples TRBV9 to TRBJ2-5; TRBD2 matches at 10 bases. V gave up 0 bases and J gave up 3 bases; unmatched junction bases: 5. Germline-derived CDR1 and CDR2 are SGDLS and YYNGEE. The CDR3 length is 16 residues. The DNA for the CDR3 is TGTGCCAGCAGCGTAGGGACTAGCGGAGGGGAAGAGACCCAGTACTTC. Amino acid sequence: CASSVGTSGGEETQYF. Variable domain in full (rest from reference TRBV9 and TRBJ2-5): DSGVTQTPKHLITATGQRVTLRCSPRSGDLSVYWYQQSLDQGLQFLIQYYNGEERAKGNILERFSAQQFPDLHSELNLSSLELGDSALYFCASSVGTSGGEETQYFGPGTRLLVL.

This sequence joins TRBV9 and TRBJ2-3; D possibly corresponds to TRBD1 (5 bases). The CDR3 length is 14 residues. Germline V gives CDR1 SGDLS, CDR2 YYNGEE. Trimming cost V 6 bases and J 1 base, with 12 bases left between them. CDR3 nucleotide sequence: TGTGCCAGCACCCAGGGTGGGGGCACAGATACGCAGTATTTT. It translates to CASTQGGGTDTQYF.

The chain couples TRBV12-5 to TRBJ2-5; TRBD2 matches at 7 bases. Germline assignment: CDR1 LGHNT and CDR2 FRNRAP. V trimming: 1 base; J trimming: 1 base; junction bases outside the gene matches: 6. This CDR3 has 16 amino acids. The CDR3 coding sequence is TGTGCTAGTGGTTTGGCTCGCGGGGGAGTCCAAGAGACCCAGTACTTC. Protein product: CASGLARGGVQETQYF.

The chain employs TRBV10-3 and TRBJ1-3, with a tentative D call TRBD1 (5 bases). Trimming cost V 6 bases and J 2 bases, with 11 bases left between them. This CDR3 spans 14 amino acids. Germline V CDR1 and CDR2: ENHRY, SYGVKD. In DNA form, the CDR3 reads TGTGCCATCAGACCCACAGGTACTGGAAACACCATATATTTT. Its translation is CAIRPTGTGNTIYF.

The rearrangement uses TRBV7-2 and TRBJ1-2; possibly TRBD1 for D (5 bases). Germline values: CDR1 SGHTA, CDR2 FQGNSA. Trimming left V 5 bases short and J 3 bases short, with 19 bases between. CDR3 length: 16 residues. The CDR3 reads CASSLESRDRYYGYTF. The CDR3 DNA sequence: TGTGCCAGCAGCCTAGAGAGCCGGGACCGATACTATGGCTACACCTTC.

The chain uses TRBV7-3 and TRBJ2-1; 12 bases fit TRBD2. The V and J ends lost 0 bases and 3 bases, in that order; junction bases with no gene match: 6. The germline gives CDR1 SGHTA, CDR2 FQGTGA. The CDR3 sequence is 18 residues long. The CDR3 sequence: CASSLTRTSGNHYNEQFF. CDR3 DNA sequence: TGTGCCAGCAGCTTAACCAGGACTAGCGGGAACCACTACAATGAGCAGTTCTTC.

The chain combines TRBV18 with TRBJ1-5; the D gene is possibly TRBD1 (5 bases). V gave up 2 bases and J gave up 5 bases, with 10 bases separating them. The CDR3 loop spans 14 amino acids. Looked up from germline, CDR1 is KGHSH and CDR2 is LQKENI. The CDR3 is CASSPSRGDQPQHF. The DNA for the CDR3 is TGTGCCAGCTCACCATCTAGGGGAGATCAGCCCCAGCATTTT.

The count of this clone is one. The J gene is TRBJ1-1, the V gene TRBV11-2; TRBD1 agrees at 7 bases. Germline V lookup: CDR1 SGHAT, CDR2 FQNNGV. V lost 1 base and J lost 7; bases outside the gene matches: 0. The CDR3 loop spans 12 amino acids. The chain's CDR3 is CASSLGQGEAFF. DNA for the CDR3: TGTGCCAGCAGCTTAGGACAGGGTGAAGCTTTCTTT.

CDR3 nucleotides: TGTGCCACCAGCAGAGCCCTAGCGGGGGCCAGGGGGTACTTC. It is translated as CATSRALAGARGYF. The J gene is TRBJ2-5, the V gene TRBV15; TRBD2 agrees at 10 bases. Germline-derived CDR1 and CDR2 are LNHNV and YYDKDF (reference sequence). The length of the CDR3 is 14 residues. Trimming cost V 1 base and J 13 bases; bases outside gene matches: 9.

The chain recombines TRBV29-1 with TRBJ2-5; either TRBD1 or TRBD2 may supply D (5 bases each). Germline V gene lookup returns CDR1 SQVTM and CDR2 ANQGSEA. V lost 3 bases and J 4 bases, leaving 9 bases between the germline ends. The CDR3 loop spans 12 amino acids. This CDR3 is CSVEGVGETQYF. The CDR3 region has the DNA TGCAGCGTTGAGGGGGTGGGAGAGACCCAGTACTTC.

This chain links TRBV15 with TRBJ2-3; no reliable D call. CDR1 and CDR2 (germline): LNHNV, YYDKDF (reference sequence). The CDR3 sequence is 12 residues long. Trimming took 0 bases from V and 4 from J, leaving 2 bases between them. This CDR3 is CATSRDSDTQYF. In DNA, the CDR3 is TGTGCCACCAGCAGAGATTCAGATACGCAGTATTTT.

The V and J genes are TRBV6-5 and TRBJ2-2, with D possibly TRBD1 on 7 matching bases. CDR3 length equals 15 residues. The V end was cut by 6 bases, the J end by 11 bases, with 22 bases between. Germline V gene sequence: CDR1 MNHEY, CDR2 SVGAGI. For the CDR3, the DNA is TGTGCCAGCAGCTCCCCGGGGGCAGGGGGTGGTGAGCTGTTTTTT. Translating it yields CASSSPGAGGGELFF.